Sequencing of this T cell receptor (beta chain) was carried out in a study of pediatric ulcerative colitis. Study-level points and caveats: Acute severe colitis showed lower rectal diversity from clonal expansions. Compared with controls, ulcerative colitis showed greater blood-rectum clone sharing.

Here immunoSEQ multiplex PCR was the method, and the copy in TCRdb shows in-frame clones only, minus some. This table has 64,000 or so clones, 75% to 85% appearing once. The germline V gene encodes CDR1 MNHEY and CDR2 SMNVEV (reference sequence). CDR3 length: 11 residues. This clone was counted only a few times. Its antigen is still unknown. An end of the junction differs from the germline gene, which may be a read error. Input material: blood. This TCR came from a boy aged 10-17 years with moderate ulcerative colitis. This chain joins TRBV27 and TRBJ2-1; the D gene could be TRBD1 or TRBD2 (5 bases each). Here the CDR3 DNA reads TGTGCCAGCAGCCCCCGGGACGAGCTGTTCTTC. Translated, it gives CASSPRDELFF.